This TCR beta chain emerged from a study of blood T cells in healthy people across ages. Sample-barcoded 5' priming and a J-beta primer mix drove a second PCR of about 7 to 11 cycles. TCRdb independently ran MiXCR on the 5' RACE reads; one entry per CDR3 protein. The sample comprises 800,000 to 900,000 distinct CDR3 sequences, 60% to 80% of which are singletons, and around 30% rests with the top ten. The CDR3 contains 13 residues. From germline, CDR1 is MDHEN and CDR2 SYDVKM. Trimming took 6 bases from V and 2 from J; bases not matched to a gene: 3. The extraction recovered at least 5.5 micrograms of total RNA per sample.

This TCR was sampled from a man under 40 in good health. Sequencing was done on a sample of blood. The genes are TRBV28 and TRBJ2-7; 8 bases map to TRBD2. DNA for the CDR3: TGTGCCAGCAGAGCGGGGGCTGCCTACGAGCAGTACTTC. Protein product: CASRAGAAYEQYF.